This T cell receptor beta chain was obtained from a study of T cell responses to AZD1222 COVID-19 vaccine. Overall study findings and caveats: The sample set comprised mostly white British donors with more females, and clonal diversity was possibly underestimated.

Trimming took off 5 bases at V and 4 bases at J, with 20 bases between the two ends. Germline V gene sequence: CDR1 LNHDA, CDR2 SQIVND (reference sequence). This CDR3 region has 16 residues. Assay used: immunoSEQ multiplex PCR; TCRdb lists only in-frame clones, some missing. The repertoire includes about 140,000 clones, roughly 90% of them detected once, and approximately 3.4% sits in the top ten. As for this clone: Its antigen is currently unknown.

The chain combines TRBV19 with TRBJ2-5, with D perhaps matching TRBD1 (6 bases). Material: peripheral blood, obtained on day 0 of AZD1222 vaccination. The origin of this receptor is an adult in good health. Here the CDR3 DNA reads TGTGCCAGTAGTGCTAATCCTCCGGGACATGGAGAGACCCAGTACTTC. Its protein is CASSANPPGHGETQYF.